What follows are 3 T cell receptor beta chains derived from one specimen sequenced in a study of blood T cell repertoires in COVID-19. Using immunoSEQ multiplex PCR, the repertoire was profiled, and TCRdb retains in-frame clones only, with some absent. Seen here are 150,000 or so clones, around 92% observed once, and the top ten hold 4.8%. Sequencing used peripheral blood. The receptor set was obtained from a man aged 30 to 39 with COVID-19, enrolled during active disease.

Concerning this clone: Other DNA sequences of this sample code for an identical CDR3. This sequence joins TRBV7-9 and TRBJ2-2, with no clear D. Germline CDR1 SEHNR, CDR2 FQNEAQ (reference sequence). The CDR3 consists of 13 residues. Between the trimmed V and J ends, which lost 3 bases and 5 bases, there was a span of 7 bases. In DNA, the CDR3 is TGTGCCAGCAGCTTGTTAGATACCGGGGAGCTGTTTTTT. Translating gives CASSLLDTGELFF.

The CDR3 loop is CASSMAPAKNIQYF. CDR3 nucleotide sequence: TGTGCCAGTAGTATGGCCCCGGCCAAAAACATTCAGTACTTC. V gene TRBV19 combines with J gene TRBJ2-4, with no clear D. In germline, CDR1 is LNHDA, CDR2 SQIVND (reference sequence). This CDR3 spans 14 amino acids. The ends were cut back, 3 bases at V and 1 base at J, with 7 bases in the middle.

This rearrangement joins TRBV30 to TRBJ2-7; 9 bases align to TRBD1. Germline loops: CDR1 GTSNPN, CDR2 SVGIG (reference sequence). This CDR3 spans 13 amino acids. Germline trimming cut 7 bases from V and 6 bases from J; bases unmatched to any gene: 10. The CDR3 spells CASTRQGGLEQYF. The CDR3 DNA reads TGTGCCTCCACCAGACAGGGGGGCCTCGAGCAGTACTTC.